These 29 T cell receptor beta chains originate from one sample sequenced in a study of cytomegalovirus exposure and HLA in healthy donors. With 60 Vbeta and 13 Jbeta primers, the PCR was carried out. This table comes from immunoSEQ multiplex PCR, and its TCRdb copy is limited to in-frame clones, with some not included. The sample lists 150,000 to 200,000 clones, about 81% occurring once. Sequencing input: PBMCs. The receptors originated from a woman under 30 in good health and CMV-seronegative.

V gene TRBV19 combines with J gene TRBJ1-5, with a weak D call TRBD1 (5 bases). Trimming took off 2 bases at V and 1 base at J, with 12 bases between the two ends. This CDR3 has 16 amino acids. Germline loops: CDR1 LNHDA, CDR2 SQIVND (reference sequence). The chain's CDR3 is CASSIQPGWSNQPQHF. The CDR3 region has the DNA TGTGCCAGTAGTATACAACCAGGGTGGAGCAATCAGCCCCAGCATTTT.

This clone came up once. The V gene is TRBV7-2, the J gene TRBJ2-5; D may be TRBD2 (5 bases). CDR1 is SGHTA and CDR2 is FQGNSA in the germline V gene. Trimming took off 9 bases at V and 11 bases at J, with 22 bases between the two ends. The CDR3 loop spans 13 amino acids. The CDR3 loop reads CASCRGPSWEQYF. The CDR3 nucleotides read TGTGCCAGTTGCCGAGGGCCCTCGTGGGAGCAGTACTTC. The full variable domain, rest sourced from reference TRBV7-2 and TRBJ2-5, is GAGVSQSPSNKVTEKGKDVELRCDPISGHTALYWYRQSLGQGLEFLIYFQGNSAPDKSGLPSDRFSAERTGGSVSTLTIQRTQQEDSAVYLCASCRGPSWEQYFGPGTRLLVL.

The chain couples TRBV5-6 to TRBJ1-5, with D tentatively TRBD1 (5 bases). This CDR3 contains 15 residues. The V gene lost 0 bases and the J gene lost 0 bases, with 7 bases spanning the gap. Germline CDR1 is SGHDT and CDR2 is YYEEEE. The CDR3 nucleotides read TGTGCCAGCAGCTTGGGGACACTTAGCAATCAGCCCCAGCATTTT. This encodes CASSLGTLSNQPQHF.

The chain joins TRBV7-9 to TRBJ1-1; D is unclear. Germline CDR1 and CDR2: SEHNR and FQNEAQ (reference sequence). The CDR3 is made up of 15 amino acids. Trimming removed 1 base from V and 1 base from J, with 10 bases in between. CDR3 nucleotide sequence: TGTGCCAGCAGCTTAGTAACCGGGAGGAACACTGAAGCTTTCTTT. This gives the protein CASSLVTGRNTEAFF.

This sequence joins TRBV7-8 and TRBJ2-4; tentative D call: TRBD2 (6 bases). Germline CDR1 and CDR2: SGHVS and FQNEAQ. Between the trimmed V and J ends, which lost 5 bases and 1 base, there was a span of 30 bases. The CDR3 has 21 amino acids. The CDR3 region has the DNA TGTGCCAGCAGCCCCAAAGGCGGAACGTCTAGCCACGGAGGGGCCAAAAACATTCAGTACTTC. Encoded protein: CASSPKGGTSSHGGAKNIQYF.

The rearrangement joins TRBV27 to TRBJ2-7, with 8 nucleotides matching TRBD1. Germline values: CDR1 MNHEY, CDR2 SMNVEV (reference sequence). With V trimmed by 5 bases and J by 1 base, 7 bases remained unmatched. This CDR3 is 15 amino acids long. The CDR3 region has the DNA TGTGCCAGCAGTACCCGGGACAGGTCGTCCTACGAGCAGTACTTC. It is translated as CASSTRDRSSYEQYF.

This rearrangement joins TRBV28 to TRBJ1-6, with D unclear. The CDR3 loop spans 13 amino acids. Trimming took off 8 bases at V and 5 bases at J, with 10 bases between the two ends. Germline CDR1 MDHEN, CDR2 SYDVKM. CDR3 loop: CASSLADNSPLHF. As DNA, the CDR3 is TGTGCCAGCTCCCTGGCAGATAATTCACCCCTCCACTTT. Together with reference TRBV28 and TRBJ1-6, the CDR3 gives the full variable domain: DVKVTQSSRYLVKRTGEKVFLECVQDMDHENMFWYRQDPGLGLRLIYFSYDVKMKEKGDIPEGYSVSREKKERFSLILESASTNQTSMYLCASSLADNSPLHFGNGTRLTVT.

The chain combines TRBV4-1 with TRBJ2-2, with 9 bases aligning to TRBD2. Per germline, CDR1 MGHRA and CDR2 YSYEKL. Trimming cost V 2 bases and J 4 bases; bases outside gene matches: 8. The length of the CDR3 is 17 residues. CDR3 residues: CASSQSGLREGTGELFF. CDR3 in DNA: TGCGCCAGCAGCCAAAGTGGTTTGCGGGAGGGCACCGGGGAGCTGTTTTTT.

The gene calls are TRBV10-2 and TRBJ2-5, with TRBD2 identical over 10 bases. The V segment lost 8 bases and the J segment 2 bases; nucleotides outside the gene matches: 2. Per the germline V gene, CDR1 is WSHSY and CDR2 is SAAADI. There are 13 residues in the CDR3. The CDR3: CASALAGQETQYF. In DNA, the CDR3 is TGCGCCAGCGCACTAGCGGGACAAGAGACCCAGTACTTC.

The rearrangement links TRBV6-1 to TRBJ2-7; 8 nucleotides agree with TRBD2. Germline V gene data show CDR1 as MNHNS and CDR2 as SASEGT. Losses at the gene ends were 1 base for V and 4 bases for J; bases not matched to a gene: 6. CDR3 length: 15 residues. CDR3 DNA sequence: TGTGCCAGCAGTGAAGAGCGGGAGCTGTCTTACGAGCAGTACTTC. Translation: CASSEERELSYEQYF.

This chain uses TRBV28 with TRBJ2-3; 7 bases match TRBD2. The V segment lost 2 bases and the J segment 2 bases; nucleotides outside the gene matches: 4. This CDR3 has 15 amino acids. CDR1 and CDR2 (germline): MDHEN, SYDVKM. In nucleotides, the CDR3 is TGTGCCAGCAGTTTAGCGGGAGCCCCCACAGATACGCAGTATTTT. This sequence encodes CASSLAGAPTDTQYF. The full variable domain, with the rest looked up from reference TRBV28 and TRBJ2-3, is DVKVTQSSRYLVKRTGEKVFLECVQDMDHENMFWYRQDPGLGLRLIYFSYDVKMKEKGDIPEGYSVSREKKERFSLILESASTNQTSMYLCASSLAGAPTDTQYFGPGTRLTVL.

This sequence joins TRBV5-4 and TRBJ2-1; 12 bases match TRBD1. CDR3 size: 14 residues. Germline V gives CDR1 SGHNT, CDR2 YYREEE (reference sequence). V trimming: 5 bases; J trimming: 8 bases; junction bases outside the gene matches: 5. The CDR3 reads CASSPGQGADEQFF. CDR3 DNA sequence: TGTGCCAGCAGTCCGGGACAGGGGGCCGATGAGCAGTTCTTC.

The chain links TRBV9 to TRBJ1-1, with a weak D call TRBD1 (6 bases). Germline values: CDR1 SGDLS, CDR2 YYNGEE. The V gene lost 3 bases and the J gene lost 5 bases, with 14 bases spanning the gap. The CDR3 length is 14 residues. The CDR3 DNA follows: TGTGCCAGCAGCGGAGTGACAGGTACGACTGAAGCTTTCTTT. Amino acid sequence: CASSGVTGTTEAFF.

This clone turned up a few times. The rearrangement joins TRBV9 to TRBJ1-1; D remains ambiguous. This CDR3 is built from 13 residues. CDR1 is SGDLS and CDR2 is YYNGEE in the germline V gene. V dropped 0 bases and J dropped 4 bases, with 7 bases sitting between them. For the CDR3, the DNA is TGTGCCAGCAGCGTAGATTGGAGCACTGAAGCTTTCTTT. Its protein product is CASSVDWSTEAFF.

This chain links TRBV2 with TRBJ2-7; 15 bases match TRBD2. With 6 bases clipped from V and 1 base from J, the junction kept 16 bases outside the gene matches. CDR1 is SNHLY and CDR2 is FYNNEI in the germline V gene. The CDR3 is made up of 20 amino acids. In DNA, the CDR3 is TGTGCCAGCAGAGTCCAGCCCGGGACTAGCGGGGGGAGCAATTCCTACGAGCAGTACTTC. Its protein product is CASRVQPGTSGGSNSYEQYF.

DNA for the CDR3: TGTGCCAGCTCGACTTATTCGAATAACCAAGAGACCCAGTACTTC. It translates to CASSTYSNNQETQYF. The chain combines TRBV18 with TRBJ2-5; D is ambiguous. Germline V gene data show CDR1 as KGHSH and CDR2 as LQKENI. The CDR3 extends over 15 amino acids. V was pared by 6 bases and J by 0 bases, with 14 bases between. The full variable domain, rest sourced from reference TRBV18 and TRBJ2-5, is NAGVMQNPRHLVRRRGQEARLRCSPMKGHSHVYWYRQLPEEGLKFMVYLQKENIIDESGMPKERFSAEFPKEGPSILRIQQVVRGDSAAYFCASSTYSNNQETQYFGPGTRLLVL.

V usage is TRBV6-1 and J usage is TRBJ2-2; D unresolved. The germline V and J ends were trimmed by 7 bases and 0 bases, with 9 bases remaining between them. The germline V gene encodes CDR1 MNHNS and CDR2 SASEGT. The CDR3 contains 14 residues. CDR3 residues: CASKTLANTGELFF. CDR3 DNA: TGTGCCAGCAAAACTCTCGCGAACACCGGGGAGCTGTTTTTT.

This chain connects TRBV10-3 to TRBJ1-5; TRBD1 matches at 10 bases. The germline V gene has CDR1 ENHRY and CDR2 SYGVKD. The CDR3 spans 14 residues. V gave up 6 bases and J gave up 2 bases; unmatched junction bases: 1. The CDR3 is CAISGQGGNQPQHF. The DNA for the CDR3 is TGTGCCATCAGCGGACAGGGGGGCAATCAGCCCCAGCATTTT.

The CDR3 DNA reads as TGCGCCAGCAGCCAAGAAGGGGACAGGCACTATAACTATGGCTACACCTTC. The encoded protein is CASSQEGDRHYNYGYTF. The chain couples TRBV4-1 to TRBJ1-2, with TRBD1 matching over 8 bases. Unmatched junction bases numbered 7, after V lost 0 bases and J lost 1 base. Germline CDR1 is MGHRA and CDR2 is YSYEKL. CDR3 length: 17 amino acids.

This chain connects TRBV27 to TRBJ2-7; the match to TRBD2 covers 9 bases. Germline-derived CDR1 and CDR2 are MNHEY and SMNVEV (reference sequence). The CDR3 runs to 16 residues. Trimming at V came to 6 bases and at J to 1 base, leaving 10 bases not matched to a gene. The chain's CDR3 is CASSPQRGAHSYEQYF. The CDR3 nucleotides read TGTGCCAGCAGCCCACAGCGGGGGGCGCATTCCTACGAGCAGTACTTC.

This clone was picked up a small number of times. This chain links TRBV29-1 with TRBJ1-1; 9 bases agree with TRBD1. Germline assignment: CDR1 SQVTM and CDR2 ANQGSEA. There are 14 residues in the CDR3. Trimming at V came to 7 bases and at J to 4 bases, leaving 10 bases not matched to a gene. The CDR3 nucleotides are TGCAGCGCAGGGACAGGGACCGTTGGCACTGAAGCTTTCTTT. Amino acids: CSAGTGTVGTEAFF.

The rearrangement links TRBV5-1 to TRBJ1-2; D is ambiguous. The germline V gene encodes CDR1 SGHRS and CDR2 YFSETQ. V gave up 1 base and J gave up 3 bases, with 13 bases separating them. CDR3 size: 15 residues. CDR3 protein: CASSLWAGTDYGYTF. The DNA of the CDR3 is TGCGCCAGCAGCTTGTGGGCAGGCACGGACTATGGCTACACCTTC.

The chain employs TRBV27 and TRBJ1-2; 10 nucleotides align to TRBD1. CDR3 length: 13 residues. V lost 7 bases to trimming and J lost 8 bases; unmatched junction nucleotides: 7. Per the germline V gene, CDR1 is MNHEY and CDR2 is SMNVEV (reference sequence). CDR3 amino acids: CASTGTGAQGYTF. The CDR3 nucleotides read TGTGCCAGCACTGGGACAGGGGCGCAAGGCTACACCTTC.

V is TRBV9 and J is TRBJ1-4; D remains unclear. This CDR3 is 15 amino acids long. The germline V gene encodes CDR1 SGDLS and CDR2 YYNGEE. V was pared by 0 bases and J by 4 bases, with 10 bases between. CDR3: CASSVGSQINEKLFF. The CDR3 DNA follows: TGTGCCAGCAGCGTAGGATCCCAGATTAATGAAAAACTGTTTTTT.

The V gene is TRBV13, the J gene TRBJ2-5, with 9 positions matching TRBD2. Looked up from germline, CDR1 is PRHDT and CDR2 is FYEKMQ (reference sequence). J gave up 9 bases and V 4 bases, and 12 bases lay outside the gene matches. The CDR3 runs to 15 residues. CDR3 sequence (DNA): TGTGCCAGCAGCTCTGGGTCTAGCGGGGTCGGGGCCCAGTACTTC. It is translated as CASSSGSSGVGAQYF.

V is TRBV18 and J is TRBJ1-4; 10 bases line up with TRBD1. CDR3 length equals 16 residues. Trimming cost V 5 bases and J 9 bases; bases outside gene matches: 12. The germline CDR1 and CDR2 sequences are KGHSH and LQKENI. The CDR3 reads CASSSDRGTGVQKLFF. The CDR3 bases are TGTGCCAGCTCATCGGACCGGGGGACAGGGGTACAAAAACTGTTTTTT. The whole variable domain, remainder taken from reference TRBV18 and TRBJ1-4, is NAGVMQNPRHLVRRRGQEARLRCSPMKGHSHVYWYRQLPEEGLKFMVYLQKENIIDESGMPKERFSAEFPKEGPSILRIQQVVRGDSAAYFCASSSDRGTGVQKLFFGSGTQLSVL.

The J gene is TRBJ2-3, the V gene TRBV2; possibly TRBD2 for D (5 bases). Per germline, CDR1 SNHLY and CDR2 FYNNEI. This CDR3 is 13 amino acids long. V gave up 4 bases and J gave up 5 bases, with 10 bases separating them. This CDR3 reads CASSVTKRDTQYF. CDR3 sequence (DNA): TGTGCCAGCAGTGTGACTAAGCGAGATACGCAGTATTTT.

In this sample, this clone turned up a few times. The same CDR3 arises from other DNA sequences in this sample as well. This chain uses TRBV29-1 with TRBJ1-4, with TRBD1 matching 9 bases. Germline loops: CDR1 SQVTM, CDR2 ANQGSEA. With V trimmed by 7 bases and J by 8 bases, 5 bases remained unmatched. This CDR3 region has 12 residues. DNA for the CDR3: TGCAGCGGTGGACAGGGGAGGGAAAAACTGTTTTTT. This gives the protein CSGGQGREKLFF.

The rearrangement uses TRBV2 and TRBJ2-7; TRBD2 might be the D (5 bases). The germline gives CDR1 SNHLY, CDR2 FYNNEI. The CDR3 has 15 amino acids. Between the trimmed V and J ends, which lost 5 bases and 1 base, there was a span of 15 bases. The CDR3 loop reads CASSSGPPFSYEQYF. Here the CDR3 DNA reads TGTGCCAGCAGTAGCGGACCGCCTTTTTCCTACGAGCAGTACTTC.